The rows below give T cell receptor beta chains drawn from one sample of a study of identical twins. Each CDR3 protein gets one entry after TCRdb re-called the 5' RACE reads with MiXCR. Seen here are roughly 250,000 distinct CDR3 sequences, over 13% observed once, and the top ten hold under 9.5%. The sequenced sample was memory (CD45RO+) T cells sorted from blood. Receptors were obtained from a woman under 30 in good health. Each CDR3 is given with its conserved first and last residue. A D gene is named only where the DNA matches it firmly. Clone size is given for some rows only: seen once, a few or many times, or a class if the clone is expanded.

TRBJ2-6 . . TRBV27 CASSTGNSGANVLTF TGTGCCAGCAGCACAGGGAACTCTGGGGCCAACGTCCTGACTTTC
TRBJ2-6 . many TRBV5-6 CASSWGSSGANVLTF TGTGCCAGCAGCTGGGGCTCCTCTGGGGCCAACGTCCTGACTTTC
TRBJ1-1 . few TRBV5-1 CASRRPPEDTEAFF TGCGCCAGCCGTCGGCCTCCGGAGGACACTGAAGCTTTCTTT
TRBJ1-4 . many TRBV7-9 CASSLYRDFRVF TGTGCCAGCAGCCTTTACCGGGACTTTCGGGTTTTT
TRBJ2-1 . few TRBV12-3/TRBV12-4 CASLQGVSYNEQFF TGTGCCAGCCTACAGGGAGTTTCCTACAATGAGCAGTTCTTC
TRBJ2-1 . many TRBV11-2 CASSLAASDEQFF TGTGCCAGCAGCTTAGCAGCATCCGATGAGCAGTTCTTC
TRBJ2-1 . few TRBV12-5 CASGLVIGASYNEQFF TGTGCTAGTGGTTTGGTAATCGGGGCCTCCTACAATGAGCAGTTCTTC
TRBJ2-7 TRBD2 . TRBV7-2 CASSVTSGSSYEQYF TGTGCCAGCAGCGTAACTAGCGGGAGCTCCTACGAGCAGTACTTC
TRBJ2-2 . . TRBV15 CATSTGTGVTGELFF TGTGCCACCAGCACCGGGACGGGGGTGACCGGGGAGCTGTTTTTT
TRBJ2-1 . . TRBV29-1 CSARPANEQFF TGCAGCGCCCGCCCAGCGAATGAGCAGTTCTTC
TRBJ2-2 TRBD1 many TRBV15 CATSRDRIMGGELFF TGTGCCACCAGCAGGGACAGGATTATGGGCGGGGAGCTGTTTTTT
TRBJ2-7 . many TRBV12-3/TRBV12-4 CASSIRTANGEQYF TGTGCCAGCAGTATTAGGACAGCCAACGGGGAGCAGTACTTC
TRBJ1-5 . few TRBV6-1 CASSDGTRITGNQPQHF TGTGCCAGCAGTGATGGAACCCGCATCACAGGGAATCAGCCCCAGCATTTT
TRBJ2-7 . . TRBV6-5 CASSYSNSGSYEQYF TGTGCCAGCAGTTACTCGAATTCAGGGTCCTACGAGCAGTACTTC
TRBJ2-3 . many TRBV4-3 CASSPISGYTDTQYF TGCGCCAGCAGCCCAATCAGTGGATACACAGATACGCAGTATTTT
TRBJ2-7 TRBD1 . TRBV20-1 CSATGTGTGYEQYF TGCAGTGCCACCGGGACAGGGACAGGTTACGAGCAGTACTTC
TRBJ2-2 . few TRBV12-3/TRBV12-4 CASSLSGSGELFF TGTGCCAGCAGTTTATCTGGGTCCGGGGAGCTGTTTTTT
TRBJ1-3 . . TRBV9 CASSPVGLASGNTIYF TGTGCCAGCAGCCCCGTTGGACTGGCCTCTGGAAACACCATATATTTT
TRBJ1-1 . many TRBV10-3 CAISGPPGKGNTEAFF TGTGCCATCAGTGGCCCCCCGGGGAAGGGGAACACTGAAGCTTTCTTT
TRBJ2-6 TRBD1 . TRBV4-1 CASSQDERGPRSGANVLTF TGCGCCAGCAGCCAAGATGAGAGGGGGCCCCGCTCTGGGGCCAACGTCCTGACTTTC
TRBJ1-1 . . TRBV27 CASSPSITGVKTEAFF TGTGCCAGCAGCCCCTCTATTACGGGAGTAAAAACTGAAGCTTTCTTT
TRBJ2-5 . few TRBV15 CATSQGSETQYF TGTGCCACCTCCCAGGGAAGCGAGACCCAGTACTTC
TRBJ2-5 TRBD2 few TRBV20-1 CSASGTSGSQETQYF TGCAGTGCTTCTGGGACTAGCGGATCCCAAGAGACCCAGTACTTC
TRBJ2-1 TRBD2 few TRBV7-3 CASSLQAGSSYNEQFF TGTGCCAGCAGCTTACAAGCGGGGAGCTCCTACAATGAGCAGTTCTTC
TRBJ1-1 . few TRBV7-9 CASSFTAGEGSSFF TGTGCCAGCAGCTTTACTGCGGGTGAGGGGAGTTCTTTCTTT
TRBJ2-2 . . TRBV12-3/TRBV12-4 CASRTRATDTGELFF TGTGCCAGCAGAACCCGGGCTACAGACACCGGGGAGCTGTTTTTT
TRBJ2-3 . few TRBV7-2 CASSLGTIPDTQYF TGTGCCAGCAGCTTGGGTACTATCCCAGATACGCAGTATTTT
TRBJ2-1 TRBD1 few TRBV20-1 CSAWTGNYNEQFF TGCAGTGCCTGGACAGGGAACTACAATGAGCAGTTCTTC
TRBJ2-3 . many TRBV7-8 CASSYLPAGTDTQYF TGTGCCAGCAGCTACTTACCCGCCGGCACAGATACGCAGTATTTT
TRBJ1-1 TRBD1 few TRBV3-1 CASSQLLTGKLFAFF TGTGCCAGCAGCCAACTACTGACAGGGAAGTTGTTCGCTTTCTTT
TRBJ2-6 . . TRBV7-3 CASSLKSSSGANVLTF TGTGCCAGCAGCTTAAAGTCATCCTCTGGGGCCAACGTCCTGACTTTC
TRBJ1-4 TRBD1 . TRBV6-1 CASRRDRSNEKLFF TGTGCCAGCAGAAGGGACAGGAGTAATGAAAAACTGTTTTTT
TRBJ1-1 . . TRBV11-1 CASSSLRGREVSMNTEAFF TGTGCCAGCAGCTCCCTTCGCGGCAGGGAAGTTTCTATGAACACTGAAGCTTTCTTT
TRBJ2-1 TRBD2 few TRBV20-1 CSATPPTGLADNEQFF TGCAGTGCTACCCCTCCCACGGGACTAGCAGACAATGAGCAGTTCTTC
TRBJ1-5 . . TRBV19 CASSTEGTGNQPQHF TGTGCCAGTAGTACGGAAGGGACGGGCAATCAGCCCCAGCATTTT
TRBJ2-1 . . TRBV4-1 CASSQEIGRGTYNEQFF TGCGCCAGCAGCCAAGAAATCGGTCGGGGGACCTACAATGAGCAGTTCTTC
TRBJ2-3 TRBD1 . TRBV5-1 CASSWGDRVTDTQYF TGCGCCAGCAGCTGGGGGGACAGGGTGACAGATACGCAGTATTTT
TRBJ1-3 . many TRBV7-9 CASSLSGFGNTIYF TGTGCCAGCAGCCTATCAGGGTTCGGAAACACCATATATTTT
TRBJ1-2 . few TRBV6-6 CASSQEGYGYTF TGTGCCAGCAGCCAAGAGGGCTATGGCTACACCTTC
TRBJ1-1 . . TRBV12-3/TRBV12-4 CASRVSLEAFF TGTGCCAGCAGGGTATCACTTGAAGCTTTCTTT
TRBJ2-6 . few TRBV5-1 CASSLLSGANVLTF TGCGCCAGCAGCTTGTTATCTGGGGCCAACGTCCTGACTTTC
TRBJ1-1 . . TRBV20-1 CSALGPRALRPEAFF TGCAGTGCCCTAGGGCCGAGGGCCCTTAGACCTGAAGCTTTCTTT
TRBJ2-7 TRBD1 many TRBV5-6 CASSLFSWDRGTDEQYF TGTGCCAGCAGCTTGTTTTCCTGGGACAGGGGAACGGACGAGCAGTACTTC
TRBJ2-3 TRBD1 few TRBV7-9 CASSLGQGVADTQYF TGTGCCAGCAGCTTAGGTCAGGGGGTGGCGGATACGCAGTATTTT
TRBJ2-1 . . TRBV4-3 CASSQQALQGGEQFF TGCGCCAGCAGCCAACAAGCCCTCCAGGGTGGTGAGCAGTTCTTC
TRBJ2-1 . . TRBV5-1 CASSLAFRGSYNEQFF TGCGCCAGCAGCTTGGCCTTTAGGGGTTCTTACAATGAGCAGTTCTTC
TRBJ2-5 TRBD2 . TRBV7-2 CASSLRTSGRGQTQYF TGTGCCAGCAGCTTAAGGACTAGCGGGAGAGGCCAGACCCAGTACTTC
TRBJ2-7 . . TRBV7-2 CASSLARLSGGEQYF TGTGCCAGCAGCCTCGCCCGGTTGTCGGGTGGCGAGCAGTACTTC
TRBJ2-7 . . TRBV15 CATSQGVGYEQYF TGTGCCACCAGCCAAGGGGTGGGCTACGAGCAGTACTTC
TRBJ2-1 TRBD2 few TRBV19 CASIPSGRAYNEQFF TGTGCCAGTATTCCTAGCGGGAGGGCCTACAATGAGCAGTTCTTC
TRBJ2-5 TRBD1 . TRBV7-7 CASSLTGAQETQYF TGTGCTAGCAGCCTGACAGGGGCTCAAGAGACCCAGTACTTC